The 10 T cell receptor beta chains below come from one sample, sequenced in a study of blood T cell repertoires in COVID-19. The protocol was immunoSEQ multiplex PCR, while the TCRdb copy is restricted to in-frame clones and leaves out a portion. The profile shows about 300,000 clones, 85% to 90% of them singletons. Sequencing was performed on peripheral blood. These receptors were taken from a young woman with COVID-19, enrolled during active disease.

V and J are TRBV11-2 and TRBJ1-5; D perhaps matches TRBD1 (6 bases). The CDR3 contains 13 residues. V dropped 5 bases and J dropped 3 bases, with 8 bases sitting between them. CDR1 SGHAT and CDR2 FQNNGV come from the germline V gene. The CDR3 bases are TGTGCCAGCAGCCGGGGGGCCAATCAGCCCCAGCATTTT. It encodes CASSRGANQPQHF. Full variable domain (missing parts from reference TRBV11-2 and TRBJ1-5): EAGVAQSPRYKIIEKRQSVAFWCNPISGHATLYWYQQILGQGPKLLIQFQNNGVVDDSQLPKDRFSAERLKGVDSTLKIQPAKLEDSAVYLCASSRGANQPQHFGDGTRLSIL.

The rearrangement joins TRBV6-1 to TRBJ1-2, with a tentative D call TRBD1 (6 bases). V was clipped by 0 bases and J by 8 bases, with 19 bases between them. CDR1 and CDR2 from the germline V gene are MNHNS and SASEGT. The CDR3 runs 16 residues. The CDR3 DNA reads as TGTGCCAGCAGTGAAGCGCTTAGCGGGGGCTCTTGGGGCTACACCTTC. It specifies CASSEALSGGSWGYTF.

The V and J genes are TRBV18 and TRBJ2-5; TRBD2 might be the D (5 bases). The germline V gene encodes CDR1 KGHSH and CDR2 LQKENI. V gave up 1 base and J gave up 5 bases, with 17 bases separating them. The CDR3 runs 16 residues. In DNA form, the CDR3 reads TGTGCCAGCTCACCACGGCAGGCCGCGCCGGGGGAGACCCAGTACTTC. Amino acids: CASSPRQAAPGETQYF.

The genes are TRBV5-5 and TRBJ2-5; D gene ambiguous. This CDR3 is 13 amino acids long. The germline V gene encodes CDR1 SGHKS and CDR2 YYEKEE (reference sequence). With 1 base removed from V and 4 bases from J, the gap between germline ends came to 8 bases. The CDR3 protein is CASSLFSTETQYF. For the CDR3, the DNA is TGTGCCAGCAGCTTGTTCTCTACAGAGACCCAGTACTTC.

The chain couples TRBV5-6 to TRBJ2-1, with D possibly being TRBD1 (6 bases). CDR1 and CDR2 from the germline V gene are SGHDT and YYEEEE. The CDR3 has 16 residues. The V end lost 1 base, the J end lost 0 bases, and 11 bases lay between the germline ends. CDR3 loop: CASSLNGQSSYNEQFF. CDR3 coding DNA: TGTGCCAGCAGCTTGAATGGACAGAGCTCCTACAATGAGCAGTTCTTC.

The genes are TRBV10-1 and TRBJ2-1, with D possibly TRBD1 on 5 matching bases. Trimming pared 1 base from V and 8 bases from J, leaving 9 bases between. The CDR3 extends over 13 amino acids. Germline assignment: CDR1 WNHNN and CDR2 SYGVQD (reference sequence). The CDR3 spells CASSEYRNDEQFF. DNA for the CDR3: TGCGCCAGCAGTGAGTACAGGAACGATGAGCAGTTCTTC.

The gene calls are TRBV3-1 (or the pseudogene TRBV3-2) and TRBJ2-3; D is possibly TRBD2 (5 bases). V dropped 1 base and J dropped 2 bases, with 10 bases sitting between them. The CDR3 has 15 residues. The germline V gene encodes CDR1 LGHDT and CDR2 YNNKEL (reference sequence). The CDR3 bases are TGTGCCAGCAGCCAAGGATTAGCGCCCACAGATACGCAGTATTTT. It specifies CASSQGLAPTDTQYF.

This CDR3 reads CASSSGTATTNEKLFF. In DNA form, the CDR3 reads TGCGCCAGCAGCTCCGGGACAGCTACAACTAATGAAAAACTGTTTTTT. The chain recombines TRBV5-1 with TRBJ1-4; 7 bases map to TRBD1. V dropped 3 bases and J dropped 0; count of bases not matched to a gene: 5. The CDR3 contains 16 residues. Germline V gene sequence: CDR1 SGHRS, CDR2 YFSETQ.

The rearrangement links TRBV11-3 to TRBJ2-5; D perhaps matches TRBD1 (6 bases). Germline V CDR1 and CDR2: SGHNT, YENEEA. Deletions cut 5 bases from V and 2 bases from J, with 12 bases between. This CDR3 is 14 amino acids long. CDR3 sequence (DNA): TGTGCCAGCAGCGTCCGGGACAAACAAGAGACCCAGTACTTC. It specifies CASSVRDKQETQYF.

This clone was seen only a few times. The chain employs TRBV5-1 and TRBJ2-1, with a weak D call TRBD2 (6 bases). Trimming removed 4 bases from V and 1 base from J, with 12 bases in between. The CDR3 length is 15 residues. Germline assignment: CDR1 SGHRS and CDR2 YFSETQ. As DNA, the CDR3 is TGCGCCAGCAGCCTCGACGGGGGATCCTACAATGAGCAGTTCTTC. This encodes CASSLDGGSYNEQFF.